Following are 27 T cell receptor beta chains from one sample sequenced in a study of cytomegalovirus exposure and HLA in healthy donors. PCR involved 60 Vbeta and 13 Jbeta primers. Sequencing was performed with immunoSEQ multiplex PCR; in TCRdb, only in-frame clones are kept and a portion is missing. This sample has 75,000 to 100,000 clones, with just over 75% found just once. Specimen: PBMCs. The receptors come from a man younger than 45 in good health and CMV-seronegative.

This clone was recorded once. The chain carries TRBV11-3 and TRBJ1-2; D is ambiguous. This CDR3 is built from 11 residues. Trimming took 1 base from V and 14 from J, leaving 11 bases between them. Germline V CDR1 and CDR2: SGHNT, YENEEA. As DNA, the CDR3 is TGTGCCAGCAGCTTAGGCGCGATTGCGACCTTC. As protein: CASSLGAIATF. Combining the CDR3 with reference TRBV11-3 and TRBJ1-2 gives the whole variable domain EAGVVQSPRYKIIEKKQPVAFWCNPISGHNTLYWYLQNLGQGPELLIRYENEEAVDDSQLPKDRFSAERLKGVDSTLKIQPAELGDSAVYLCASSLGAIATFGSGTRLTVV.

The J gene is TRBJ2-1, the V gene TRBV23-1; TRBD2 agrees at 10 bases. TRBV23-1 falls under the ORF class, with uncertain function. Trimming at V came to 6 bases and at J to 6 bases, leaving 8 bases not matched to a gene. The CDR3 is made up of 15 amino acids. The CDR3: CASRHPSGSLNEQFF. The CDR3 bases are TGCGCCAGCAGGCACCCTAGCGGGAGTCTCAATGAGCAGTTCTTC.

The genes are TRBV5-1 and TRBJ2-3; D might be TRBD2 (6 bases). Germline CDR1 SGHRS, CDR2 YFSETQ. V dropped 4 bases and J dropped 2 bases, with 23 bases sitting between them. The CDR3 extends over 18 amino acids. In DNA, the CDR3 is TGCGCCAGCAGCGCGGGTGGGCTAGCGTCGAAGCCCACAGATACGCAGTATTTT. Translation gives CASSAGGLASKPTDTQYF.

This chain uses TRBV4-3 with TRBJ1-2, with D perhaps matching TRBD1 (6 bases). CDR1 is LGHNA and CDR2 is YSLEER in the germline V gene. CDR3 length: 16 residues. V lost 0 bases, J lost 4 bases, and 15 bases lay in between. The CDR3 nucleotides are TGCGCCAGCAGCCAAGATCCGTACAGGGCTGTCTATGGCTACACCTTC. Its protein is CASSQDPYRAVYGYTF.

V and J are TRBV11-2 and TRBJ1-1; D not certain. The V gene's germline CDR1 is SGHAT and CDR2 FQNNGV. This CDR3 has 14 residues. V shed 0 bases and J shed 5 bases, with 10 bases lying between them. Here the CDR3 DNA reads TGTGCCAGCAGCTTAGATCAAGGGAGAACTGAAGCTTTCTTT. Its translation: CASSLDQGRTEAFF.

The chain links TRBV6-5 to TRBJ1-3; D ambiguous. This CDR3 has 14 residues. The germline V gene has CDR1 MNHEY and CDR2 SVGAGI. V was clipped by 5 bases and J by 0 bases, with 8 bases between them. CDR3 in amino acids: CASSSPSSGNTIYF. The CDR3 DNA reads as TGTGCCAGCAGTAGCCCGAGCTCTGGAAACACCATATATTTT.

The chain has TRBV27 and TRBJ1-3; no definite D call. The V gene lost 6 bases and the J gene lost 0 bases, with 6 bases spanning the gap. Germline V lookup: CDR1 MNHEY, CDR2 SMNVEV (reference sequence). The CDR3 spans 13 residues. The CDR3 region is CASRTSSGNTIYF. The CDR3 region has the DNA TGTGCCAGCAGAACGAGCTCTGGAAACACCATATATTTT.

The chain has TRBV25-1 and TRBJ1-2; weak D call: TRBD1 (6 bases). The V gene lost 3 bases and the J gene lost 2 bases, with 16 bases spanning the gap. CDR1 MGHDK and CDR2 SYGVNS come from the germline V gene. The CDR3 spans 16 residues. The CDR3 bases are TGTGCCAGCAGTGAGATCGGGGGGCATCCCAACTATGGCTACACCTTC. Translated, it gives CASSEIGGHPNYGYTF.

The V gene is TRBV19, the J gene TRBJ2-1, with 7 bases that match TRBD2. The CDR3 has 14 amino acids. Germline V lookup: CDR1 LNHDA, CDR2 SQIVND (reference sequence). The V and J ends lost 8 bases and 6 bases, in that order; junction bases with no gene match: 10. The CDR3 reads CASRSAGLSNEQFF. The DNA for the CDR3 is TGTGCCAGTCGGTCAGCGGGGCTTTCCAATGAGCAGTTCTTC.

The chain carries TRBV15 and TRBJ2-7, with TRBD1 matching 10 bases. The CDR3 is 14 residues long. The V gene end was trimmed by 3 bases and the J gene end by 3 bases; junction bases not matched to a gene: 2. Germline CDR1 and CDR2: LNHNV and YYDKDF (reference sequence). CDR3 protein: CATSRGQGNYEQYV. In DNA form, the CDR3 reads TGTGCCACCAGCAGGGGACAGGGGAACTACGAGCAGTACGTC.

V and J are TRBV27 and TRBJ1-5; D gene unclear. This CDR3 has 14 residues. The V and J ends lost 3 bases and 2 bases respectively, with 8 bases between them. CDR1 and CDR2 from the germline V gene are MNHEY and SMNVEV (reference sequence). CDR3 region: CASSFKGGNQPQHF. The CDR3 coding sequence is TGTGCCAGCAGTTTTAAGGGAGGCAATCAGCCCCAGCATTTT.

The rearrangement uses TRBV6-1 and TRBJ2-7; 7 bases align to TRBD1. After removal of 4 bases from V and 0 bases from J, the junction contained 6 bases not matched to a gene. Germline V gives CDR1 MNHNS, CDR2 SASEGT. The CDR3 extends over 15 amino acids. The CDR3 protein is CASSVGTVSSYEQYV. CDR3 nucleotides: TGTGCCAGCAGTGTTGGGACAGTAAGCTCCTACGAGCAGTACGTC.

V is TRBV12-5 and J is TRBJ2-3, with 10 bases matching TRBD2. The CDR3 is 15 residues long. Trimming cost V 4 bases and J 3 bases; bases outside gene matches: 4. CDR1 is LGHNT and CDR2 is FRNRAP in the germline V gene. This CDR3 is CASGSSGGLTDTQYF. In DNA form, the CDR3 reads TGTGCTAGTGGTTCTAGCGGGGGTCTAACAGATACGCAGTATTTT.

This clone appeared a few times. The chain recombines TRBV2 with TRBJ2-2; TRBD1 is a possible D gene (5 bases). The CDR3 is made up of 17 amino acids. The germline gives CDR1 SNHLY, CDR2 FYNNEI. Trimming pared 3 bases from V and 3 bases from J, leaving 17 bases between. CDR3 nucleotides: TGTGCCAGCAGTGAGTTTTCGGGCAGGGTCCACACCGGGGAGCTGTTTTTT. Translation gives CASSEFSGRVHTGELFF.

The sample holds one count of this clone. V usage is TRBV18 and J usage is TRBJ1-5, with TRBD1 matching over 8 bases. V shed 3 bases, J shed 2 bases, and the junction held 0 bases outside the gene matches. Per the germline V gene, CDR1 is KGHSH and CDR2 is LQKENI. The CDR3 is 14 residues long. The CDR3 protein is CASSPGQGNQPQHF. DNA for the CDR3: TGTGCCAGCTCACCGGGACAGGGCAATCAGCCCCAGCATTTT.

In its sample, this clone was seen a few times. The CDR3 DNA reads TGTGCCAGCAGCCTTGACAGGGGGCCCACTGAAGCTTTCTTT. It yields the protein CASSLDRGPTEAFF. J is TRBJ1-1 and V is TRBV7-9; 10 bases are a match to TRBD1. This CDR3 contains 14 residues. V shed 5 bases, J shed 4 bases, and the junction held 4 bases outside the gene matches. The V gene's germline CDR1 is SEHNR and CDR2 FQNEAQ (reference sequence).

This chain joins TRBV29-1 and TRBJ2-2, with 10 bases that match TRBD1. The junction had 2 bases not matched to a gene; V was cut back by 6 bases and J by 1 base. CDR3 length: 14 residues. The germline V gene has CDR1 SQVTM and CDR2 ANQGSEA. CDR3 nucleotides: TGCAGCGTGAGGACAGGGGGGAACACCGGGGAGCTGTTTTTT. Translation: CSVRTGGNTGELFF.

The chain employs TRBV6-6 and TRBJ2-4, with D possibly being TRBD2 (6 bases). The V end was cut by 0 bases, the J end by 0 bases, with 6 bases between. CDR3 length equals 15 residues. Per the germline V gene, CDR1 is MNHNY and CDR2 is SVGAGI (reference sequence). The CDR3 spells CASSYSGGAKNIQYF. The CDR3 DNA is TGTGCCAGCAGTTACTCGGGGGGAGCCAAAAACATTCAGTACTTC.

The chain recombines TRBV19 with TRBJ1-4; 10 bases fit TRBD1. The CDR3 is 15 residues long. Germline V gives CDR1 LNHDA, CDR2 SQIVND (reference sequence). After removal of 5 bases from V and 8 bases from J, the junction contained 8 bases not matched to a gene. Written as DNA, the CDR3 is TGTGCCAGTAGTGGGACAGGGGCCGCCGGGGAAAAACTGTTTTTT. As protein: CASSGTGAAGEKLFF. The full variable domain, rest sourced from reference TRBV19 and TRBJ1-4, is DGGITQSPKYLFRKEGQNVTLSCEQNLNHDAMYWYRQDPGQGLRLIYYSQIVNDFQKGDIAEGYSVSREKKESFPLTVTSAQKNPTAFYLCASSGTGAAGEKLFFGSGTQLSVL.

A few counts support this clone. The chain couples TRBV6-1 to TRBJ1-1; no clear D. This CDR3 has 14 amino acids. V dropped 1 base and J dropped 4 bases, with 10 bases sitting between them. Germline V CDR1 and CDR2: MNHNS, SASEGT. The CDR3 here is CASSEEPAGTEAFF. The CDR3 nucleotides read TGTGCCAGCAGTGAAGAGCCGGCGGGCACTGAAGCTTTCTTT.

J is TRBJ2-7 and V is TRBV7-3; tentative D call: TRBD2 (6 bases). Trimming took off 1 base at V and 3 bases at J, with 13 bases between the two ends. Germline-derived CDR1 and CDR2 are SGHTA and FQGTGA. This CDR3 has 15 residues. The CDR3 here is CASSLRGGGDYEQYV. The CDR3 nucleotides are TGTGCCAGCAGCTTAAGAGGCGGAGGGGACTACGAGCAGTACGTC.

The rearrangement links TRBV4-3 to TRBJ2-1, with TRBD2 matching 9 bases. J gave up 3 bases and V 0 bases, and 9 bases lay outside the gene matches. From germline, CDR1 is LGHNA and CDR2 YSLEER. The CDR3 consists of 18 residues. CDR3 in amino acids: CASSQDLGGGVIYNEQFF. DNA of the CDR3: TGCGCCAGCAGCCAAGATCTGGGCGGGGGGGTTATCTACAATGAGCAGTTCTTC.

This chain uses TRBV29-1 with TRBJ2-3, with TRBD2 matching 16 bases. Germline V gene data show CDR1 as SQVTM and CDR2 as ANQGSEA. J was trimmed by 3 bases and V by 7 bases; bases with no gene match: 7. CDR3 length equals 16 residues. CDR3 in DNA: TGCAGCGGAAGAGGGACTAGCGGGGGGGCGACAGATACGCAGTATTTT. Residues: CSGRGTSGGATDTQYF.

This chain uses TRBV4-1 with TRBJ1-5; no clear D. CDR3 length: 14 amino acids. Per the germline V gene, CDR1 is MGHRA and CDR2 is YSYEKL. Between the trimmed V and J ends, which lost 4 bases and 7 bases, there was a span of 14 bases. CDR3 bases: TGCGCCAGCAGCCCCTACCAAGGAGGACAGCCCCAGCATTTT. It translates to CASSPYQGGQPQHF.

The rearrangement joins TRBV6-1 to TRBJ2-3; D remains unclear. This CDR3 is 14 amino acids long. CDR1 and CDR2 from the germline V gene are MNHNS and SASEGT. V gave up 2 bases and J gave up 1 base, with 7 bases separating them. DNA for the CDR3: TGTGCCAGCAGTGAACAAGGAGGCACAGATACGCAGTATTTT. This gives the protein CASSEQGGTDTQYF.

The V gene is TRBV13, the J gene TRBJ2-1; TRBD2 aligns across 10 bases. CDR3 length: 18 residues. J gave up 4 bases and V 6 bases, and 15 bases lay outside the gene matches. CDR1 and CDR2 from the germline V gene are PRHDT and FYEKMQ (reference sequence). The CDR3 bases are TGTGCCAGCAGTACCAAAGGGCCCGGGACTAGCGCTTACAATGAGCAGTTCTTC. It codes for CASSTKGPGTSAYNEQFF.

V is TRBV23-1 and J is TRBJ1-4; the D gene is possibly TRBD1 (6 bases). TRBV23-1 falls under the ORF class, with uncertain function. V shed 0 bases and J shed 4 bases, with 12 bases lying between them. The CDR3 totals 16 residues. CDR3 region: CASSQSRGRGNEKLFF. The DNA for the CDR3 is TGCGCCAGCAGTCAATCAAGGGGGAGGGGTAATGAAAAACTGTTTTTT.